The 28 T cell receptor beta chains listed next were all sequenced from one sample in a study of shared clonotypes between healthy human individuals. Positively selected for CCR7, the CD45RO-negative cells used as naive CD8 cells excluded terminally differentiated effector memory CD45RA+ cells. Some clones are missing from TCRdb's copy, which holds only in-frame ones; the method was immunoSEQ multiplex PCR. Among about 2.1 million clones listed, 93% were seen once. Sequencing was done on a sample of naive CD8+ T cells from PBMCs. The receptors were gathered from a man aged 18-30 years in good health. Some clones in this sample may be carry-over from other donors' samples.

The chain has TRBV6-5 and TRBJ1-1; TRBD1 is a possible D gene (5 bases). Germline V gene data show CDR1 as MNHEY and CDR2 as SVGAGI. V lost 7 bases and J 4 bases, leaving 19 bases between the germline ends. The CDR3 has 15 residues. This CDR3 is CASNSRRGGGTEAFF. CDR3 DNA sequence: TGTGCCAGCAATTCCCGACGGGGCGGGGGCACTGAAGCTTTCTTT.

The rearrangement links TRBV7-6 to TRBJ1-2; D call uncertain. Germline-derived CDR1 and CDR2 are SGHVS and FNYEAQ. V gave up 5 bases and J gave up 4 bases, with 20 bases separating them. The CDR3 is made up of 16 amino acids. This chain's CDR3 is CASSVRYARKTYGYTF. As DNA, the CDR3 is TGTGCCAGCAGCGTGAGGTATGCTCGAAAGACCTATGGCTACACCTTC.

The rearrangement joins TRBV7-2 to TRBJ1-2, with D possibly TRBD1 on 6 matching bases. Germline CDR1 is SGHTA and CDR2 is FQGNSA. This CDR3 has 15 amino acids. V lost 3 bases and J 3 bases, leaving 14 bases between the germline ends. CDR3 sequence reads: CASSLEGVWDYGYTF. The CDR3 nucleotides are TGTGCCAGCAGCTTGGAGGGGGTCTGGGACTATGGCTACACCTTC.

The chain couples TRBV9 to TRBJ1-2; D remains ambiguous. Germline CDR1 SGDLS, CDR2 YYNGEE. This CDR3 spans 15 amino acids. V was cut by 4 bases and J by 3 bases, with 16 bases left in between. The CDR3 DNA reads TGTGCCAGCAGCTCGACCACGGTCGCTTACTATGGCTACACCTTC. As protein: CASSSTTVAYYGYTF.

The chain employs TRBV5-6 and TRBJ2-2, with 7 bases lining up with TRBD2. V was clipped by 3 bases and J by 1 base; unmatched bases: 12. The CDR3 is 18 amino acids. Germline-derived CDR1 and CDR2 are SGHDT and YYEEEE. The CDR3 bases are TGTGCCAGCAGCTCTGTCGGGGGAGGGCCAGAGAACACCGGGGAGCTGTTTTTT. This gives the protein CASSSVGGGPENTGELFF.

Note on this clone: The same CDR3 can be traced to other DNA sequences in this sample. V and J are TRBV7-9 and TRBJ1-5; 9 bases agree with TRBD1. The J segment lost 5 bases and the V segment lost 3 bases, leaving 2 bases of the junction unmatched. The CDR3 covers 14 residues. Germline V gene data show CDR1 as SEHNR and CDR2 as FQNEAQ (reference sequence). CDR3 nucleotides: TGTGCCAGCAGCTTGGGACAGGGATATCAGCCCCAGCATTTT. This sequence encodes CASSLGQGYQPQHF.

The V gene is TRBV27, the J gene TRBJ1-1, with D uncertain. The germline V gene has CDR1 MNHEY and CDR2 SMNVEV (reference sequence). Trimming left V 3 bases short and J 3 bases short, with 11 bases between. This CDR3 contains 14 residues. The CDR3 sequence: CASSFGIGHTEAFF. The CDR3 nucleotides are TGTGCCAGCAGTTTTGGTATTGGGCACACTGAAGCTTTCTTT.

The sample holds one count of this clone. The rearrangement links TRBV6-5 to TRBJ2-1; D is unresolved. The CDR3 runs 16 residues. Trimming pared 2 bases from V and 1 base from J, leaving 12 bases between. Germline V gives CDR1 MNHEY, CDR2 SVGAGI. CDR3 coding DNA: TGTGCCAGCAGTTACGGGTGGGATAGGTCCTACAATGAGCAGTTCTTC. This gives the protein CASSYGWDRSYNEQFF.

This clone was found once. The J gene is TRBJ1-5, the V gene TRBV28; D remains unclear. Germline CDR1 reads MDHEN; CDR2 reads SYDVKM. This CDR3 has 14 amino acids. V gave up 6 bases and J gave up 2 bases, with 11 bases separating them. The CDR3 DNA reads as TGTGCCAGCAGGCACAGAGGAGGCAATCAGCCCCAGCATTTT. This gives the protein CASRHRGGNQPQHF.

The V call is TRBV27, the J call TRBJ2-7; TRBD1 is a possible D gene (6 bases). In germline, CDR1 is MNHEY, CDR2 SMNVEV (reference sequence). V lost 3 bases, J lost 6 bases, and 15 bases lay in between. The CDR3 sequence is 14 residues long. This CDR3 is CASSLSGERGEQYF. The DNA for the CDR3 is TGTGCCAGCAGTTTGTCAGGGGAACGTGGCGAGCAGTACTTC.

This chain joins TRBV19 and TRBJ2-1; 9 bases match TRBD2. This CDR3 region has 14 residues. The germline V gene encodes CDR1 LNHDA and CDR2 SQIVND (reference sequence). V was pared by 10 bases and J by 0 bases, with 4 bases of the junction left unmatched. Here the CDR3 DNA reads TGTGCCACCGGGACTAGCTTCTCCTACAATGAGCAGTTCTTC. Its translation: CATGTSFSYNEQFF.

This chain uses TRBV29-1 with TRBJ2-2, with D perhaps given as TRBD1 or TRBD2 (5 bases each). Germline V lookup: CDR1 SQVTM, CDR2 ANQGSEA. The CDR3 totals 12 residues. Trimming stripped 1 base from V and 6 bases from J, with 6 bases between. The CDR3 bases are TGCAGCGTTGAAGTGGGGGCCGGGGAGCTGTTTTTT. Residues: CSVEVGAGELFF.

This chain uses TRBV27 with TRBJ2-2; TRBD2 matches 8 bases. Germline V gives CDR1 MNHEY, CDR2 SMNVEV (reference sequence). V dropped 5 bases and J dropped 6; count of bases not matched to a gene: 5. The CDR3 totals 14 residues. The CDR3 spells CASSPLAGSGELFF. In nucleotides, the CDR3 is TGTGCCAGCAGTCCCTTAGCGGGATCCGGGGAGCTGTTTTTT.

This sequence joins TRBV11-2 and TRBJ2-1, with 8 bases matching TRBD1. Trimming took 3 bases from V and 2 from J; bases not matched to a gene: 6. Per the germline V gene, CDR1 is SGHAT and CDR2 is FQNNGV. The CDR3 spans 16 residues. The CDR3 is CASSFSRTGTYNEQFF. CDR3 bases: TGTGCCAGCAGCTTCTCAAGGACAGGGACCTACAATGAGCAGTTCTTC.

This clone occurred a few times. This sequence joins TRBV6-6 and TRBJ1-3; D may be TRBD1 (5 bases). Per the germline V gene, CDR1 is MNHNY and CDR2 is SVGAGI (reference sequence). This CDR3 region has 16 residues. V was trimmed by 6 bases and J by 2 bases, leaving 17 bases between them. CDR3 sequence (DNA): TGTGCCAGCAGGGGAACCGACAGCCAAACTGGAAACACCATATATTTT. It translates to CASRGTDSQTGNTIYF.

The chain combines TRBV6-1 with TRBJ2-7; 8 bases line up with TRBD2. The germline CDR1 and CDR2 sequences are MNHNS and SASEGT. The CDR3 consists of 15 residues. V gave up 3 bases and J gave up 4 bases; unmatched junction bases: 8. The CDR3 DNA sequence: TGTGCCAGCAGTGACCGGGTAGCGGGGCTTTACGAGCAGTACTTC. Its translation is CASSDRVAGLYEQYF.

The V gene is TRBV6-1, the J gene TRBJ2-4, with D perhaps TRBD1 or TRBD2 (6 bases each). The CDR3 contains 13 residues. Germline loops: CDR1 MNHNS, CDR2 SASEGT. Trimming removed 8 bases from V and 5 bases from J, with 13 bases in between. The CDR3 nucleotides read TGTGCCAGCCTCGGGGGCCCAGAAAACATTCAGTACTTC. Residues: CASLGGPENIQYF.

This sequence joins TRBV28 and TRBJ2-5; no firm D call. The germline CDR1 and CDR2 sequences are MDHEN and SYDVKM. Between the trimmed V and J ends, which lost 2 bases and 5 bases, there was a span of 9 bases. The CDR3 runs 13 residues. CDR3 region: CASSLVGSETQYF. As DNA, the CDR3 is TGTGCCAGCAGTTTAGTAGGGTCGGAGACCCAGTACTTC.

The V call is TRBV9, the J call TRBJ1-2; D is unclear. This CDR3 is built from 15 residues. V shed 4 bases and J shed 6 bases, with 19 bases lying between them. Germline V gene data show CDR1 as SGDLS and CDR2 as YYNGEE. The CDR3 here is CASSRQRPALDGYTF. CDR3 coding DNA: TGTGCCAGCAGCCGACAACGTCCGGCTCTCGATGGCTACACCTTC.

This clone was seen only once. A clone one base away is much larger, so this may be a read error. The chain links TRBV25-1 to TRBJ2-2; no definite D call. This CDR3 is 11 amino acids long. Between the trimmed V and J ends, which lost 7 bases and 3 bases, there was a span of 3 bases. Germline V gives CDR1 MGHDK, CDR2 SYGVNS. The chain's CDR3 is CASTDTGELFF. DNA of the CDR3: TGTGCCAGCACGGACACCGGGGAGCTGTTTTTT.

This chain joins TRBV28 and TRBJ2-1; TRBD1 matches 7 bases. Germline CDR1 and CDR2: MDHEN and SYDVKM. V lost 5 bases and J lost 8; bases outside the gene matches: 6. The CDR3 is 13 amino acids. The CDR3 loop is CASSIQGRDEQFF. DNA for the CDR3: TGTGCCAGCAGTATACAGGGGCGTGATGAGCAGTTCTTC.

The V and J genes are TRBV5-1 and TRBJ2-1; TRBD2 might be the D (6 bases). The CDR3 is 14 residues long. Trimming shortened V by 0 bases and J by 8 bases, and 12 bases separated the two germline ends. CDR1 is SGHRS and CDR2 is YFSETQ in the germline V gene. CDR3 loop: CASSLGGIADEQFF. The DNA of the CDR3 is TGCGCCAGCAGCTTGGGCGGGATAGCGGATGAGCAGTTCTTC. The complete variable domain, with remaining parts taken from reference TRBV5-1 and TRBJ2-1, reads KAGVTQTPRYLIKTRGQQVTLSCSPISGHRSVSWYQQTPGQGLQFLFEYFSETQRNKGNFPGRFSGRQFSNSRSEMNVSTLELGDSALYLCASSLGGIADEQFFGPGTRLTVL.

This clone appeared once. This sequence joins TRBV2 and TRBJ2-5; no clear D gene. The better agreement between TRBJ2-7 and the DNA end casts doubt on the J call. Per the germline V gene, CDR1 is SNHLY and CDR2 is FYNNEI. The CDR3 consists of 13 residues. The CDR3 region has the DNA TGTGCCAGCAATGGACGGACCCACTACGAGCAGTACTTC. Its translation: CASNGRTHYEQYF.

V and J are TRBV9 and TRBJ1-1; D is ambiguous. The CDR3 runs 15 residues. Germline V CDR1 and CDR2: SGDLS, YYNGEE. The germline V and J ends were trimmed by 3 bases and 5 bases, with 17 bases remaining between them. CDR3 DNA sequence: TGTGCCAGCAGCGCGGAGGAAGGAGGTTGGACTGAAGCTTTCTTT. As protein: CASSAEEGGWTEAFF.

The gene calls are TRBV2 and TRBJ2-1; D ambiguous. The CDR3 has 13 residues. Trimming removed 6 bases at V and 6 bases at J, with 12 bases between. CDR1 is SNHLY and CDR2 is FYNNEI in the germline V gene. The CDR3, as DNA: TGTGCCAGCAGCAGGCCCCCCAGCAATGAGCAGTTCTTC. This codes for CASSRPPSNEQFF.

This clone has only a few counts. The rearrangement joins TRBV19 to TRBJ1-2, with 7 bases lining up with TRBD1. The J segment lost 2 bases and the V segment lost 8 bases, leaving 8 bases of the junction unmatched. The CDR3 runs 14 residues. Germline CDR1 is LNHDA and CDR2 is SQIVND (reference sequence). For the CDR3, the DNA is TGTGCCAGTCACACTCTGACAGGGAACTATGGCTACACCTTC. Protein sequence: CASHTLTGNYGYTF.

V and J are TRBV4-1 and TRBJ2-7; D is perhaps TRBD1 (5 bases). V was shortened by 2 bases and J by 2 bases, with 10 bases between the two germline ends. The CDR3 loop spans 14 amino acids. The germline CDR1 and CDR2 sequences are MGHRA and YSYEKL. CDR3 region: CASSQIRQTYEQYF. CDR3 bases: TGCGCCAGCAGCCAAATTAGACAGACCTACGAGCAGTACTTC.

Turning to this clone: Distinct nucleotide sequences in the sample also encode this CDR3. V is TRBV6-5 and J is TRBJ2-1, with TRBD2 as a possible D gene (5 bases). Germline CDR1 reads MNHEY; CDR2 reads SVGAGI. The CDR3 has 16 amino acids. Between the trimmed V and J ends, which lost 0 bases and 1 base, there was a span of 10 bases. CDR3 bases: TGTGCCAGCAGTTACTCGGTGGGAGAATCCTACAATGAGCAGTTCTTC. Its protein product is CASSYSVGESYNEQFF.